Listed below are T cell receptor beta chains from one sample, sequenced in a study of blood T cell repertoires in COVID-19. This table comes from immunoSEQ multiplex PCR, and its TCRdb copy is limited to in-frame clones, with some not included. Of approximately 240,000 clones in the sample, around four fifths were seen once. Sequencing was carried out using peripheral blood. Receptor source: a man in his fifties with acute or convalescent COVID-19. The CDR3 runs from the conserved cysteine through the conserved F or W. D genes are given only for firm matches. Clone size is not always given. Where it is, it says once, few, many or a class for expanded clones.

v_gene	abundance	d_gene	j_gene	CDR3aa	CDR3nt
TRBV6-1	NA	TRBD2	TRBJ2-3	CASSVPRTSGSLTDTQYF	TGTGCCAGCAGTGTGCCCCGGACTAGCGGGAGTCTCACAGATACGCAGTATTTT
TRBV5-1	NA	TRBD2	TRBJ2-1	CASSLWGLAGGSSYNEQFF	TGCGCCAGCAGCTTGTGGGGCCTAGCGGGGGGCAGCTCCTACAATGAGCAGTTCTTC
TRBV6-1	NA	NA	TRBJ1-1	CASSDDGGAAFF	TGTGCCAGCAGTGACGACGGCGGAGCAGCTTTCTTT
TRBV6-5	once	TRBD1	TRBJ1-6	CASSYPTGTGRSPLHF	TGTGCCAGCAGTTACCCTACCGGGACAGGGAGATCACCCCTCCACTTT
TRBV5-1	NA	TRBD1	TRBJ2-7	CASSNGHGTGGYEQYF	TGCGCCAGCAGCAATGGGCACGGGACAGGGGGCTACGAGCAGTACTTC
TRBV4-1	NA	NA	TRBJ2-4	CASSQEGVGYRIQYF	TGCGCCAGCAGCCAAGAAGGGGTGGGATATCGCATTCAGTACTTC
TRBV7-9	NA	NA	TRBJ2-5	CASSDYGGGEETQYF	TGTGCCAGCAGCGACTATGGGGGAGGAGAGGAGACCCAGTACTTC
TRBV11-2	once	TRBD2	TRBJ2-3	CASLGGLAGGRGTDTQYF	TGTGCCAGCTTGGGCGGCCTAGCGGGGGGGCGGGGCACAGATACGCAGTATTTT
TRBV5-1	once	NA	TRBJ1-4	CASSLNEVLATNEKLFF	TGCGCCAGCAGCTTGAATGAGGTTCTTGCAACTAATGAAAAACTGTTTTTT
TRBV5-4	few	TRBD1	TRBJ1-5	CASSSGGQGDQPQHF	TGTGCCAGCAGCTCGGGTGGACAGGGTGATCAGCCCCAGCATTTT
TRBV6-5	NA	TRBD2	TRBJ2-7	CASSYGGRVSYEQYF	TGTGCCAGCAGTTACGGCGGGAGGGTATCCTACGAGCAGTACTTC
TRBV19	NA	NA	TRBJ1-2	CASSLFPLYGYTF	TGTGCCAGTAGTCTTTTTCCCCTCTATGGCTACACCTTC
TRBV6-5	NA	TRBD1	TRBJ1-2	CASSKDRPRGGYTF	TGTGCCAGCAGTAAGGACAGGCCGAGGGGTGGCTACACCTTC
TRBV14	few	NA	TRBJ2-7	CASSQTTGTLPYEQYF	TGTGCCAGCAGCCAAACTACAGGGACCCTCCCCTACGAGCAGTACTTC
TRBV6-1	NA	NA	TRBJ2-5	CASSAHIRGSQETQYF	TGTGCCAGCAGTGCCCATATCAGGGGATCCCAAGAGACCCAGTACTTC
TRBV9	NA	TRBD1	TRBJ1-3	CASSVSGTGRSGNTIYF	TGTGCCAGCAGCGTCTCCGGGACAGGGCGCTCTGGAAACACCATATATTTT
TRBV12-3/TRBV12-4	NA	TRBD1	TRBJ2-7	CASSYRGSDEQYF	TGTGCCAGCTCTTACAGGGGTAGCGACGAGCAGTACTTC
TRBV18	NA	NA	TRBJ2-5	CASSPQTDQETQYF	TGTGCCAGCTCACCACAGACAGACCAAGAGACCCAGTACTTC
TRBV11-2	NA	NA	TRBJ2-5	CASTGPGGYQETQYF	TGTGCCAGCACAGGGCCTGGGGGGTATCAAGAGACCCAGTACTTC
TRBV29-1	once	TRBD2	TRBJ2-2	CSAQTSPNTGELFF	TGCAGCGCCCAGACTAGCCCGAACACCGGGGAGCTGTTTTTT
TRBV7-2	NA	TRBD2	TRBJ2-5	CASSLQGTSKETQYF	TGTGCCAGCAGCCTTCAGGGGACTAGTAAGGAGACCCAGTACTTC
TRBV7-9	NA	TRBD1	TRBJ1-2	CASSQGQVNYGYTF	TGTGCCAGCAGCCAGGGACAGGTGAACTATGGCTACACCTTC
TRBV10-3	NA	TRBD1	TRBJ1-5	CAISETGDQPQHF	TGTGCCATCAGTGAAACAGGGGATCAGCCCCAGCATTTT
TRBV7-8	NA	NA	TRBJ2-7	CASSLGHSYEQYF	TGTGCCAGCAGCTTGGGACATTCCTACGAGCAGTACTTC
TRBV19	NA	NA	TRBJ2-6	CASSSSPGANVLTF	TGTGCCAGTAGTAGCAGTCCTGGGGCCAACGTCCTGACTTTC
TRBV6-5	many	TRBD1	TRBJ1-2	CASSIGQGFGYTF	TGTGCCAGCAGTATAGGACAGGGCTTTGGCTACACCTTC
TRBV6-5	NA	TRBD1	TRBJ2-5	CASSYSTGYQETQYF	TGTGCCAGCAGTTACTCGACAGGGTACCAAGAGACCCAGTACTTC
TRBV11-3	once	TRBD1	TRBJ2-7	CASSPEGGQGAHEQYF	TGTGCCAGCAGCCCAGAGGGGGGACAGGGGGCCCACGAGCAGTACTTC
TRBV24-1	NA	TRBD2	TRBJ2-5	CATSDSSFSLAGGTQETQYF	TGTGCCACCAGTGATTCCTCCTTTTCCCTAGCGGGAGGAACACAAGAGACCCAGTACTTC
TRBV5-1	NA	NA	TRBJ2-3	CASSLGGQTDTQYF	TGCGCCAGCAGCTTGGGTGGACAGACAGATACGCAGTATTTT
TRBV30	few	NA	TRBJ1-5	CAWSWATNQPQHF	TGTGCCTGGTCATGGGCCACCAATCAGCCCCAGCATTTT
TRBV27	NA	TRBD1	TRBJ2-1	CASNSDRDYNEQFF	TGTGCCAGCAATTCGGACAGGGATTACAATGAGCAGTTCTTC
TRBV24-1	NA	NA	TRBJ1-1	CATSGGGVNTEAFF	TGTGCCACCAGTGGAGGGGGGGTGAACACTGAAGCTTTCTTT
TRBV7-9	NA	TRBD2	TRBJ2-2	CASSWTSGGLKGELFF	TGTGCCAGCAGCTGGACTAGCGGGGGCCTCAAAGGGGAGCTGTTTTTT
TRBV11-2	few	TRBD2	TRBJ2-1	CASSLLAGVAYNEQFF	TGTGCCAGCAGCTTACTAGCGGGAGTCGCCTACAATGAGCAGTTCTTC
TRBV27	NA	TRBD1	TRBJ2-7	CASSLAGPRDRELYEQYF	TGTGCCAGCAGTCTTGCTGGGCCCCGGGACAGGGAGCTCTACGAGCAGTACTTC
TRBV9	few	TRBD2	TRBJ2-1	CASSEGLAANNEQFF	TGTGCCAGCAGCGAGGGACTAGCGGCCAACAATGAGCAGTTCTTC
TRBV7-3	NA	TRBD1	TRBJ2-7	CASSPGQVEDEQYF	TGTGCCAGCAGCCCCGGACAGGTTGAGGACGAGCAGTACTTC
TRBV5-5	NA	NA	TRBJ2-7	CASSPASSYEQYF	TGTGCCAGCAGCCCCGCCAGCTCCTACGAGCAGTACTTC
TRBV28	few	TRBD1	TRBJ1-6	CASSSGTGGSPLHF	TGTGCCAGCAGTTCCGGGACAGGGGGCTCACCCCTCCACTTT
TRBV5-5	NA	NA	TRBJ2-5	CASSPGWALETQYF	TGTGCCAGCAGCCCCGGATGGGCTCTGGAGACCCAGTACTTC
TRBV5-1	NA	NA	TRBJ1-2	CASSTGHSDGYTF	TGCGCCAGCAGTACAGGACATTCCGATGGCTACACCTTC
TRBV19	NA	TRBD1	TRBJ2-1	CASSITGAHGYNEQFF	TGTGCCAGTAGTATCACAGGGGCACACGGCTACAATGAGCAGTTCTTC